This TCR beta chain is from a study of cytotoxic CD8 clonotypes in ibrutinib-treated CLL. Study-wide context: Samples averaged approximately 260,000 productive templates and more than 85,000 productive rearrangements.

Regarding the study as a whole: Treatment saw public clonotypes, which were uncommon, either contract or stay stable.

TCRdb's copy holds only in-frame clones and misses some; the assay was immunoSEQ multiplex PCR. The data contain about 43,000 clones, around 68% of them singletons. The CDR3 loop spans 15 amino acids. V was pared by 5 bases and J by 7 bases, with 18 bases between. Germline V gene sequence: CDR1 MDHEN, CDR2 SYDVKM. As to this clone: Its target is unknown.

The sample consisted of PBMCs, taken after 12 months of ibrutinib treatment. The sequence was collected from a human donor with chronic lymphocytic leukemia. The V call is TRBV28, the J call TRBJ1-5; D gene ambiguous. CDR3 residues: CASSTPGPKDQPQHF. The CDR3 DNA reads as TGTGCCAGCAGTACTCCGGGTCCTAAGGACCAGCCCCAGCATTTT.